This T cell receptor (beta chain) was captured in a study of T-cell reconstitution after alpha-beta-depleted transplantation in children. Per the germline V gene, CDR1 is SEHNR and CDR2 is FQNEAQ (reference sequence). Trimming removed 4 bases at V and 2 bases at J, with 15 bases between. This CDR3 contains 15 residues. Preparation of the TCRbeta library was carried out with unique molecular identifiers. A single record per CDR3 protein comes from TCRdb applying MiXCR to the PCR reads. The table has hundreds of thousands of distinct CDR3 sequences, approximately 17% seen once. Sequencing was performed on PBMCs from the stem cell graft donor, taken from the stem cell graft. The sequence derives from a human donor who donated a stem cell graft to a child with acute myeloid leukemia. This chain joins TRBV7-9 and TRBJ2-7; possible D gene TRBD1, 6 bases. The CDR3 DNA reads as TGTGCCAGCAGCTCAACCGAGGCAGGGGCCTACGAGCAGTACTTC. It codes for CASSSTEAGAYEQYF.